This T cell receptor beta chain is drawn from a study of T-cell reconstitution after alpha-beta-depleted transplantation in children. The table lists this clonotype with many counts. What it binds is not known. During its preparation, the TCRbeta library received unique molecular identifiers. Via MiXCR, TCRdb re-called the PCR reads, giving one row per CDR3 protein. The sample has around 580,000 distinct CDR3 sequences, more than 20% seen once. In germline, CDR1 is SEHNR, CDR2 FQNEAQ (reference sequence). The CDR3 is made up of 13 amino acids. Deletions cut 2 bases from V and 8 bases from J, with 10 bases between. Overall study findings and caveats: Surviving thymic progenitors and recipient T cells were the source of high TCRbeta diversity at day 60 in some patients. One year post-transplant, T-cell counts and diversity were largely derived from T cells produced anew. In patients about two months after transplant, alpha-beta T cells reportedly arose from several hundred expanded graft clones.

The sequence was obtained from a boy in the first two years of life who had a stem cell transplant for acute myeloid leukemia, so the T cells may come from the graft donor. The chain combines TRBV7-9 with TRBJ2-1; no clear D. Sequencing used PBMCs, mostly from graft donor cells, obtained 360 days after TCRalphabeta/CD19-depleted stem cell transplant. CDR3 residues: CASSLTGIHEQFF. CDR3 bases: TGTGCCAGCAGCTTAACTGGGATCCATGAGCAGTTCTTC.